These 20 T cell receptor beta chains were sequenced from one sample in a study of tumor-infiltrating lymphocytes in primary liver carcinoma. Reverse transcription of 500 to 650 ng total RNA with a constant-region primer produced TCR beta cDNA. ARM-PCR was slightly modified, and three nested multiplex PCR rounds with it gave rise to the TCR beta libraries. Both of the initial two PCR rounds ran for about 11 cycles and employed TRBV1-TRBV30 forward primers alongside a C-beta reverse primer. TCRdb ran MiXCR on the multiplex PCR reads and lists one entry per CDR3 protein. The repertoire holds 310,000 or so distinct CDR3 sequences, with 50% to 60% as singletons. Unsorted whole blood yielded the blood RNA, and germline DNA was also extracted. Sequenced: peripheral blood. The receptors here all came from a woman aged 25 to 39 with primary liver carcinoma and hepatitis B virus infection.

This clonotype was seen ten or more times. The chain links TRBV6-5 to TRBJ2-7; D is uncertain. This CDR3 region has 11 residues. V was trimmed by 2 bases and J by 4 bases, leaving 3 bases between them. Germline V gene lookup returns CDR1 MNHEY and CDR2 SVGAGI. In DNA, the CDR3 is TGTGCCAGCAGTTACGCTTACGAGCAGTACTTC. Its translation is CASSYAYEQYF.

Comment on this clonotype: Given a much more abundant clone one base away, this may be a read error. This sequence joins TRBV29-1 and TRBJ2-7; tentative D call: TRBD1 (7 bases). Germline values: CDR1 SQVTM, CDR2 ANQGSEA. This CDR3 has 12 residues. V was pared by 6 bases and J by 4 bases, with 13 bases between. The CDR3 here is CSVYRGLYEQYF. CDR3 sequence (DNA): TGCAGCGTATACAGGGGACTTTACGAGCAGTACTTC.

The table lists this clonotype with a few counts. This chain joins TRBV5-6 and TRBJ2-2; D is possibly TRBD2 (6 bases). The V and J ends lost 2 bases and 2 bases respectively, with 13 bases between them. The CDR3 loop spans 16 amino acids. Per the germline V gene, CDR1 is SGHDT and CDR2 is YYEEEE. This CDR3 reads CASSLTGGLNTGELFF. In DNA, the CDR3 is TGTGCCAGCAGCTTAACCGGAGGGCTCAACACCGGGGAGCTGTTTTTT.

The chain has TRBV12-3 or TRBV12-4 and TRBJ2-7, with TRBD2 identical over 9 bases. V lost 4 bases, J lost 3 bases, and 7 bases stayed unmatched. The CDR3 runs 15 residues. CDR3 bases: TGTGCCAGCAGTTCCATAGGACTAGCGATCTACGAGCAGTACTTC. Translated: CASSSIGLAIYEQYF.

With regard to this clonotype: This may arise from a read error, as a much more abundant clone is one base away. V usage is TRBV29-1 and J usage is TRBJ1-5; D call uncertain. From germline, CDR1 is SQVTM and CDR2 ANQGSEA. The CDR3 sequence is 14 residues long. V shed 3 bases and J shed 6 bases, with 15 bases lying between them. CDR3 nucleotides: TGCAGCGTTGAGGTTTCGAGTTTCACTCAGCCCCAGCATTTT. Translated, it gives CSVEVSSFTQPQHF.

Regarding this clonotype: A read error may account for a junction end that differs from germline. The rearrangement links TRBV6-2 or TRBV6-3 to TRBJ2-3; 13 bases line up with TRBD2. Germline assignment: CDR1 MNHEY and CDR2 SVGEGT. The CDR3 has 19 residues. CDR3 amino acids: CDSSFPLPGLAGRGDTQYF. In nucleotides, the CDR3 is TGTGACAGCAGTTTTCCCCTCCCGGGACTAGCGGGACGTGGAGATACGCAGTATTTT.

For this clonotype: A clone one base away is much larger, so this may be a read error. The rearrangement links TRBV29-1 to TRBJ2-3; perhaps TRBD1 as D (6 bases). V gave up 5 bases and J gave up 5 bases, with 23 bases separating them. The CDR3 is 16 residues long. Germline CDR1 and CDR2: SQVTM and ANQGSEA. The CDR3 sequence: CSVKGRFRGFQDTQYF. CDR3 DNA sequence: TGCAGCGTTAAAGGGAGATTCAGGGGCTTCCAAGATACGCAGTATTTT.

A note on this clonotype: At one of its ends the junction is not consistent with the germline gene, which may arise from a read error. The chain has TRBV5-6 and TRBJ1-4, with D unresolved. Germline V gene data show CDR1 as SGHDT and CDR2 as YYEEEE. The CDR3 covers 14 residues. The CDR3 sequence is CASNLTWLSEKLFF. The CDR3 DNA sequence: TGTGCCAGCAACTTGACTTGGCTGAGTGAAAAACTGTTTTTT. Supplemented by reference TRBV5-6 and TRBJ1-4, the full variable domain reads DAGVTQSPTHLIKTRGQQVTLRCSPKSGHDTVSWYQQALGQGPQFIFQYYEEEERQRGNFPDRFSGHQFPNYSSELNVNALLLGDSALYLCASNLTWLSEKLFFGSGTQLSVL.

With respect to this clonotype: An end of the junction differs from the germline gene, which may be a read error. The chain recombines TRBV12-3 or TRBV12-4 with TRBJ2-1, with TRBD2 matching over 11 bases. The CDR3 loop spans 14 amino acids. CDR3 loop: CAISFSGRVFEQFF. As DNA, the CDR3 is TGTGCCATCAGTTTTAGCGGGAGGGTATTTGAGCAGTTCTTC.

V is TRBV2 and J is TRBJ1-2; D perhaps matches TRBD1 (6 bases). CDR3 length: 11 residues. CDR1 and CDR2 (germline): SNHLY, FYNNEI. The CDR3 region has the DNA TGTGCACAGGGCAGGGAGGATGGCTACACCTTC. The encoded protein is CAQGREDGYTF.

As concerns this clonotype: No conserved phenylalanine or tryptophan is present at the end of the CDR3, so a read error is the likely explanation. The chain has TRBV6-1 and TRBJ2-1, with TRBD2 matching 10 bases. V was clipped by 6 bases and J by 9 bases; unmatched bases: 5. The CDR3 has 13 residues. From germline, CDR1 is MNHNS and CDR2 SASEGT. The CDR3 DNA is TGTGCCAGCAGAGGACTAGCGGAAGGTGAGCAGTTCTTA. Its translation is CASRGLAEGEQFL.

To note about this clonotype: The junction and the germline gene differ at one end; a read error may be behind it. V and J are TRBV11-1 and TRBJ2-5, with D perhaps TRBD2 (5 bases). Germline CDR1 reads SGHAT; CDR2 reads FQDESV (reference sequence). The CDR3 is 18 residues long. CDR3 region: CASSLPRAPRKRDETQHF. The CDR3 coding sequence is TGTGCCAGCAGCTTACCCAGAGCCCCGCGGAAGAGGGATGAGACCCAGCACTTC. Full variable domain (outside the CDR3, taken from reference TRBV11-1 and TRBJ2-5): EAEVAQSPRYKITEKSQAVAFWCDPISGHATLYWYRQILGQGPELLVQFQDESVVDDSQLPKDRFSAERLKGVDSTLKIQPAELGDSAMYLCASSLPRAPRKRDETQHFGPGTRLLVL.

With respect to this clonotype: Without the conserved terminal phenylalanine or tryptophan, this CDR3 likely stems from a read error. The chain joins TRBV24-1 to TRBJ2-3; TRBD2 might be the D (6 bases). Trimming took off 4 bases at V and 9 bases at J, with 13 bases between the two ends. The CDR3 consists of 13 residues. Germline-derived CDR1 and CDR2 are KGHDR and SFDVKD. CDR3 DNA: TGTGCCACCAGTGAAGGCGGGAAGTCCACGCAGTATCTT. The encoded protein is CATSEGGKSTQYL.

Many counts were recorded for this clonotype. CDR3 region: CSVEDQGRGQETQYF. CDR3 nucleotide sequence: TGCAGCGTTGAAGATCAGGGGAGGGGGCAAGAGACCCAGTACTTC. The V call is TRBV29-1, the J call TRBJ2-5; D is perhaps TRBD2 (7 bases). This CDR3 is 15 amino acids long. Germline loops: CDR1 SQVTM, CDR2 ANQGSEA. V dropped 0 bases and J dropped 2 bases, with 13 bases sitting between them.

Details on this clonotype: Sequence at one end of the junction differs from germline and may be a read error. V is TRBV14 and J is TRBJ2-7, with 8 bases that match TRBD1. This CDR3 region has 12 residues. CDR1 and CDR2 from the germline V gene are SGHDN and FVKESK. The CDR3 sequence is CASSQTGGKQYF. The CDR3 coding sequence is TGTGCCAGTAGCCAAACAGGGGGGAAGCAGTACTTC.

On this clonotype itself: Possible read error: a much larger clone is one base away. This sequence joins TRBV6-1 and TRBJ1-6, with D possibly matching TRBD1 (5 bases). Germline V lookup: CDR1 MNHNS, CDR2 SASEGT. CDR3 length equals 13 residues. The CDR3 bases are TGTGCCGGCAGTGAAAGCCGGGGCTCACCCCTCCACTTT. This gives the protein CAGSESRGSPLHF.

The chain employs TRBV6-5 and TRBJ2-3; D possibly matches TRBD1 or TRBD2 (6 bases each). There are 15 residues in the CDR3. The V and J ends lost 6 bases and 2 bases respectively, with 15 bases between them. Per germline, CDR1 MNHEY and CDR2 SVGAGI. CDR3 sequence: CASSLKGGSTDTQYF. The CDR3 DNA sequence: TGTGCCAGCAGCCTTAAGGGGGGCTCCACAGATACGCAGTATTTT.

This chain joins TRBV6-2 or TRBV6-3 and TRBJ1-5; D gene uncertain. The V gene lost 8 bases and the J gene lost 2 bases, with 22 bases spanning the gap. Germline V lookup: CDR1 MNHEY, CDR2 SVGEGT. The CDR3 loop spans 17 amino acids. CDR3 region: CASGIAERGRGNQPQHF. The CDR3 DNA follows: TGTGCCAGCGGTATAGCTGAACGCGGTAGGGGCAATCAGCCCCAGCATTTT.

As regards this clonotype: The missing conserved phenylalanine or tryptophan at the end of this CDR3 makes a read error likely. The chain uses TRBV28 and TRBJ1-2; D gene unclear. The CDR3 covers 12 residues. Germline V lookup: CDR1 MDHEN, CDR2 SYDVKM. V was cut by 3 bases and J by 7 bases, with 9 bases left in between. The CDR3 reads CASSLAPSGYTS. CDR3 nucleotide sequence: TGTGCCAGCAGTTTGGCCCCAAGTGGCTACACCTCC.

Comment on this clonotype: The final CDR3 position lacks the conserved phenylalanine or tryptophan, pointing to a likely read error. No DNA is shown, since the ends of the CDR3 on it are uncertain; the CDR3 is the one TCRdb lists. The rearrangement links TRBV21-1 to TRBJ2-5; TRBD2, the table's D call, lacks a check against the DNA. TRBV21-1 counts as a pseudogene. Both ends counted, the CDR3 spans 13 residues. The CDR3 loop is CASSRLAGLPIHL.